This T cell receptor beta chain emerged from a study of blood T cells in healthy people across ages. Primed by a sample-barcoded 5' primer and a J-beta primer mix, a second PCR proceeded for about 6 to 12 cycles. TCRdb reprocessed the 5' RACE reads via MiXCR and lists one record per CDR3 protein. The table lists around 1.5 million distinct CDR3 sequences, around 59% of them singletons. This CDR3 is 11 amino acids long. V dropped 10 bases and J dropped 7 bases, with 13 bases sitting between them. From germline, CDR1 is MGHDK and CDR2 SYGVNS. V usage is TRBV25-1 and J usage is TRBJ1-1; D is uncertain. Specimen: blood. The source of this sequence is a man aged 18-30 years in good health. The CDR3: CAISDGNEAFF. CDR3 DNA: TGTGCCATCAGCGACGGAAATGAAGCTTTCTTT.